Listed below are T cell receptor beta chains from one sample, sequenced in a study of tumor-infiltrating lymphocytes in primary liver carcinoma. From the multiplex PCR reads, TCRdb called clonotypes with MiXCR, one entry per CDR3 protein. Of approximately 330,000 distinct CDR3 sequences in the sample, about 65% were seen once. Sequenced input: peripheral blood. The source of these receptors is a man between 35 and 55 years old with primary liver carcinoma and hepatitis B virus infection. Both conserved end residues are part of each CDR3. Each record gives: D gene, V gene, clone size, J gene, CDR3 protein, CDR3 DNA. The D gene is left open where the match is weak. Size is stated for part of the rows, as once, few or many counts, or as a class when the clone is expanded.

NA	TRBV11-2	once	TRBJ2-3	CAISLVWSGTDTQYF	TGTGCCATCAGCTTAGTCTGGAGCGGCACAGATACGCAGTATTTT
TRBD1	TRBV7-3	NA	TRBJ2-1	CASSILGGGYNGQFF	TGTGCCAGCAGTATACTAGGGGGCGGCTACAATGGGCAGTTCTTC
NA	TRBV5-8	NA	TRBJ1-2	CASSLFQGVYGYAF	TGTGCCAGCAGCTTGTTTCAGGGCGTCTATGGCTACGCCTTC
TRBD2	TRBV28	NA	TRBJ2-7	CASSLERELYERYF	TGTGCCAGCAGTTTGGAGCGGGAGTTGTACGAGCGGTACTTC
NA	TRBV28	few	TRBJ2-5	CASSSPTGWGETQYF	TGTGCCAGCAGTTCACCCACGGGGTGGGGGGAGACCCAGTACTTC
NA	TRBV7-9	NA	TRBJ1-2	CASRYRDGYTF	TGTGCCAGCAGATACAGGGATGGCTACACCTTC
TRBD2	TRBV28	few	TRBJ2-3	CASSPRLAGGDTQYF	TGTGCCAGCAGTCCCCGGTTAGCGGGAGGAGATACGCAGTATTTT
NA	TRBV7-8	NA	TRBJ1-4	CACSSTRGELFF	TGTGCCTGCAGCTCGACTCGGGGGGAACTGTTTTTT
NA	TRBV11-3	NA	TRBJ2-5	CASSKLTLGFQETQYF	TGCGCCAGCAGCAAACTAACGCTCGGCTTCCAAGAGACCCAGTACTTC
NA	TRBV7-2	once	TRBJ2-7	CASSPRVTYEQYF	TGTGCCAGCAGCCCAAGGGTTACCTACGAGCAGTACTTC
NA	TRBV29-1	many	TRBJ1-1	CSVEGGQLNTEAFF	TGCAGCGTTGAAGGAGGGCAGTTGAACACTGAAGCTTTCTTT
NA	TRBV6-2/TRBV6-3	NA	TRBJ2-1	CVSQGQGSTYNEQFF	TGTGTCAGCCAGGGGCAGGGGAGCACCTACAATGAGCAGTTCTTC
TRBD1	TRBV5-1	NA	TRBJ2-7	CASSLTGVDEQYF	TGCGCCAGCAGCTTGACAGGGGTCGACGAGCAGTACTTC
TRBD2	TRBV11-2	NA	TRBJ2-7	CASRREGGPHEQYF	TGCGCCAGCAGGAGAGAGGGAGGGCCCCACGAGCAGTACTTC
TRBD2	TRBV6-2/TRBV6-3	NA	TRBJ2-3	CASSRLAVGSADTQYF	TGTGCCAGCAGTAGACTAGCGGTAGGTTCAGCAGATACGCAGTATTTT
NA	TRBV29-1	NA	TRBJ2-7	CSVKDGVGSNEQYF	TGCAGCGTTAAGGACGGGGTCGGCTCCAACGAGCAGTACTTC
NA	TRBV11-3	NA	TRBJ2-7	CTSSVNGYSYEQYF	TGTACCAGCAGCGTTAACGGGTACTCTTACGAGCAGTACTTC
NA	TRBV4-1	many	TRBJ2-5	CASSPQEGETETQYF	TGCGCCAGCAGCCCCCAGGAGGGGGAGACGGAGACCCAGTACTTC
TRBD1	TRBV6-6	NA	TRBJ2-3	CASSYSRVTGYTDTQYF	TGTGCCAGCAGTTACTCTCGGGTGACAGGGTACACAGATACACAGTATTTT
NA	TRBV11-1	NA	TRBJ2-3	CASCLESAGPTDTQYF	TGTGCCAGCTGCTTAGAAAGTGCGGGGCCCACAGATACGCAGTACTTT
TRBD1	TRBV5-1	few	TRBJ2-3	CASSPGTVTDTQYF	TGCGCCAGCAGCCCCGGGACAGTCACAGATACGCAGTATTTT
NA	TRBV11-2	NA	TRBJ2-4	CASSLAFGMAKDIQYF	TGTGCCAGCAGCTTAGCCTTCGGGATGGCCAAAGACATTCAATACTTC
NA	TRBV4-1	few	TRBJ2-1	CASSQAGLVSGQFF	TGCGCCAGCAGCCAAGCGGGTTTAGTAAGTGGGCAGTTCTTC
TRBD1	TRBV5-1	NA	TRBJ2-7	CTSSGVDRGTYEQYF	TGCACCAGCAGCGGAGTCGACAGGGGGACCTACGAGCAGTACTTC
NA	TRBV10-1	NA	TRBJ2-5	CASSGRGSEETQYF	TGCGCCAGCAGCGGTAGGGGTTCGGAAGAGACCCAGTACTTC
NA	TRBV20-1	NA	TRBJ1-1	CSARAGSDFF	TGCAGTGCTAGGGCTGGGAGTGATTTCTTT
NA	TRBV29-1	NA	TRBJ2-1	CSVEDLGRLNEQFF	TGCAGCGTTGAAGATCTAGGGAGACTCAATGAGCAGTTCTTC
TRBD1	TRBV11-2	NA	TRBJ2-5	CTSPGTGGETQYF	TGTACCAGCCCCGGGACAGGGGGTGAGACCCAGTACTTC
TRBD2	TRBV6-6	NA	TRBJ2-3	CANTYWSSGSESDTQYF	TGTGCCAACACTTACTGGTCTAGCGGGAGCGAATCAGATACGCAGTATTTT
NA	TRBV7-8	NA	TRBJ1-2	CASSLGNREFNYGYTF	TGTGCCAGCAGCTTAGGAAACAGGGAATTTAACTATGGCTACACCTTC
TRBD2	TRBV6-1	NA	TRBJ2-4	CASRLGLGRGGNIQYF	TGTGCCAGCAGGCTTGGGCTCGGACGGGGGGGAAACATTCAGTACTTC
NA	TRBV6-6	few	TRBJ1-1	CASTTGPMNNEAFF	TGTGCCAGCACCACAGGGCCCATGAACAATGAAGCTTTCTTT
TRBD1	TRBV11-2	many	TRBJ2-2	CASSLVGDRKNTGELFF	TGTGCCAGCAGCTTAGTTGGGGACAGAAAGAACACCGGGGAGCTGTTTTTT
TRBD1	TRBV11-2	NA	TRBJ2-2	CTSSSQGVDTGDLFF	TGTACCAGCAGCTCCCAGGGGGTTGACACCGGGGACCTGTTTTTT
TRBD1	TRBV6-2/TRBV6-3	many	TRBJ1-1	CASRFTGANTEAFF	TGTGCCAGCAGATTTACAGGGGCGAACACTGAAGCTTTCTTT
NA	TRBV11-2	NA	TRBJ2-5	CVSSSQRTVRGTQYF	TGTGTCAGCAGCTCCCAGAGGACAGTGCGAGGGACCCAGTACTTC
NA	TRBV5-1	many	TRBJ2-2	CASSLSPHGTGELFF	TGCGCCAGCAGCTTGAGTCCTCACGGCACCGGGGAGCTGTTTTTT
TRBD1	TRBV12-3/TRBV12-4	NA	TRBJ1-1	CASSPTGATFLNTEAFF	TGTGCCAGCAGCCCGACAGGGGCTACTTTTTTGAACACTGAAGCTTTCTTT
NA	TRBV5-5	few	TRBJ2-7	CASSPGTLGRNEQYF	TGTGCCAGCAGCCCCGGGACTCTCGGCAGGAACGAGCAGTACTTC
NA	TRBV30	NA	TRBJ1-2	CAWSWGSNYGYTF	TGTGCCTGGAGTTGGGGTTCTAACTATGGCTACACCTTC
NA	TRBV11-3	NA	TRBJ2-1	CASRLNAEEQLF	TGTGCCAGCAGATTAAATGCCGAAGAGCAGCTCTTC
NA	TRBV12-3/TRBV12-4	once	TRBJ1-4	CASSLGMGTNEKLFF	TGTGCCAGCAGCCTCGGCATGGGAACTAATGAAAAACTGTTTTTT